The entry that follows covers one T cell receptor beta chain sequence. This sample stems from a study of shared clonotypes between healthy human individuals. Study as a whole: In total, the donors were two women and a few men aged 18 to 49.

Assay used: immunoSEQ multiplex PCR; TCRdb lists only in-frame clones, some missing. The repertoire holds roughly 590,000 clones, with roughly 95% as singletons. Naive CD8 cells comprised CD45RO-negative, CCR7-positively selected cells, excluding terminally differentiated effector memory CD45RA+ cells. The clonotype was recovered from a woman in her twenties or thirties in good health. The sequencing sample was made of naive CD8+ T cells sorted from blood.

The CDR3: CSVEEATRGYGYTF. The CDR3 region has the DNA TGCAGCGTTGAAGAGGCCACACGGGGCTATGGCTACACCTTC. The V call is TRBV29-1, the J call TRBJ1-2; the D is unclear. With 0 bases removed from V and 4 bases from J, the gap between germline ends came to 12 bases. This CDR3 contains 14 residues. Germline lookup yields CDR1 SQVTM and CDR2 ANQGSEA.